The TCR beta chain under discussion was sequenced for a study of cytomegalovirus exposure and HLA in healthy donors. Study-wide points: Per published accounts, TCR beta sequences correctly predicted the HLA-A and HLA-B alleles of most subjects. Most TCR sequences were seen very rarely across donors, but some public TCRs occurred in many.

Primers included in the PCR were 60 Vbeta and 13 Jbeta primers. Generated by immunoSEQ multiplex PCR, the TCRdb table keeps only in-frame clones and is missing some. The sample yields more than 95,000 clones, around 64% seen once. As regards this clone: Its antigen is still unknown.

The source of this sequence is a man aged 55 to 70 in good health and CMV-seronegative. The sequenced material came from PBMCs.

CDR3 DNA: TGTGCCAGCAGCTGGAGTCTACAGGGGGACACTGAAGCTTTCTTT. It specifies CASSWSLQGDTEAFF. This rearrangement joins TRBV7-9 to TRBJ1-1; 8 bases line up with TRBD1. Germline CDR1 is SEHNR and CDR2 is FQNEAQ (reference sequence). The CDR3 length is 15 residues. After removal of 4 bases from V and 3 bases from J, the junction contained 7 bases not matched to a gene.